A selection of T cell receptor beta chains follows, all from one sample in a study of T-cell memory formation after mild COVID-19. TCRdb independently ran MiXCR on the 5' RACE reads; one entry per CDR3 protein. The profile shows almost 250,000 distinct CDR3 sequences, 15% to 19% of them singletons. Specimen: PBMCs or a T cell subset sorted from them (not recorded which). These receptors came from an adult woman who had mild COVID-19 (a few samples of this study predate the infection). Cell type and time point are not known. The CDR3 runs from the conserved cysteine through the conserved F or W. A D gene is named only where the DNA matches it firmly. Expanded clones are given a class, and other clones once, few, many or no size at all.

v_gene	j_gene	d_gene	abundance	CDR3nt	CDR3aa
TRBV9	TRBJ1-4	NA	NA	TGTGCCAGCAGCCCGCGGTTGGGGACTAATGAAAAACTGTTTTTT	CASSPRLGTNEKLFF
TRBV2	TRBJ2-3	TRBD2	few	TGTGCCACCCCCGAGGGAGGGTCCACAGATACGCAGTATTTT	CATPEGGSTDTQYF
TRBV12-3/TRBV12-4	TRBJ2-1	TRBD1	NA	TGTGCCAGCAGCCAAACAGGGGGAAGGGGATACAATGAGCAGTTCTTC	CASSQTGGRGYNEQFF
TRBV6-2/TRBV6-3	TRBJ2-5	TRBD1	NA	TGTGCCAGCAGTCGCACGACACAGGGGGCGAAGGAGACCCAGTACTTC	CASSRTTQGAKETQYF
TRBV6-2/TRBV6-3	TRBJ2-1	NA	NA	TGTGCCAGCAGGGCTTGGAGGGTGTCCTACAATGAGCAGTTCTTC	CASRAWRVSYNEQFF
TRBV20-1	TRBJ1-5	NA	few	TGCAGTGCTAGAGTCGGGGGAGACAATCAGCCCCAGCATTTT	CSARVGGDNQPQHF
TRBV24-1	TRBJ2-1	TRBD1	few	TGTGCCACCAGTGAAGCCGGGACAGGGGGCCTTGATGAGCAGTTCTTC	CATSEAGTGGLDEQFF
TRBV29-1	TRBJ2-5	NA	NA	TGCAGCGTCCGAGTCCTCTCGGCCAGGGAGACCCAGTACTTC	CSVRVLSARETQYF
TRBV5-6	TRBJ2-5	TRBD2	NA	TGTGCCAGCAGCTTAATAACTAGCGGGGGGATAAGTCAAGAGACCCAGTACTTC	CASSLITSGGISQETQYF
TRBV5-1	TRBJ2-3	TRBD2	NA	TGCGCCAGCAGCCGACTAGCGGGACGGGGCACAGATACGCAGTATTTT	CASSRLAGRGTDTQYF
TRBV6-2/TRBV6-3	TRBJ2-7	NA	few	TGTGCCAGCAGACGCCCCCCCGTGGGCTTGGACGAGCAGTACTTC	CASRRPPVGLDEQYF
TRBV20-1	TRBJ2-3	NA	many	TGCAGTGCTAGATTTGGGAGTCGGGCCACAGATACGCAGTATTTT	CSARFGSRATDTQYF
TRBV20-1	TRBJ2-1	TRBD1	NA	TGCAGTGCTAGAGATTTGGTGACAGGGAAAAAGCAGTTCTTC	CSARDLVTGKKQFF
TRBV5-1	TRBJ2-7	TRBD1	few	TGCGCCAGCAGCTTAAACCGGGACAGGGCTTCCGAGCAGTACTTC	CASSLNRDRASEQYF
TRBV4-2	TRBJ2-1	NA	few	TGTGCCAGCAGCCAAGATCGGCTAGCTGTTGATTTCTTC	CASSQDRLAVDFF
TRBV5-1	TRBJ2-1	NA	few	TGCGCCAGCAGCTTGCGGGGAACCGTCTCCAATGAGCAGTTCTTC	CASSLRGTVSNEQFF
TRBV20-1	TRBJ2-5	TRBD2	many	TGCAGTGCTAGTGTTCCAGCGGGGCAAGAGACCCAGCACTTC	CSASVPAGQETQHF
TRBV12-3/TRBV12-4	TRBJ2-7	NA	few	TGTGCCAGCAGGCGAGGCTATAGCTCCTACGAGCAGTACTTC	CASRRGYSSYEQYF
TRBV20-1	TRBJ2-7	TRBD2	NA	TGCAGTGCTGCCCCTAGCGGGGGCTTATACGAGCAGTACTTC	CSAAPSGGLYEQYF
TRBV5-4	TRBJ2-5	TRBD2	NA	TGTGCCAGCAGCTCGGGACTAGCGGGAGTGGGGACCCAGTACTTC	CASSSGLAGVGTQYF
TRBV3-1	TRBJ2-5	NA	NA	TGTGCCAGCAGCCAACCCCCCCGGGGTGGCCGACAAGAGACCCAGTACTTC	CASSQPPRGGRQETQYF
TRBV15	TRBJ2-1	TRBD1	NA	TGTGCCACCAGCAGCCAAGACAGGGTGGGGAATGAGCAGTTCTTC	CATSSQDRVGNEQFF
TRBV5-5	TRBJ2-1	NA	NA	TGTGCCAGCAGCAGACAGACAGGTAATGAGCAGTTCTTC	CASSRQTGNEQFF
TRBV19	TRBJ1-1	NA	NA	TGTGCCAGTAGTGGATCCATGAACACTGAAGCTTTCTTT	CASSGSMNTEAFF
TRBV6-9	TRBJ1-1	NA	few	TGTGCCAGCAGTTTACTCTCAGGGTGCTATCGGTGGGTCACTGAAGCTTTCTTT	CASSLLSGCYRWVTEAFF
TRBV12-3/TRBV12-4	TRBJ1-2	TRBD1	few	TGTGCCAGCAGGCCGGCCGGGACAGGCGCTTCTGGCTACACCTTC	CASRPAGTGASGYTF
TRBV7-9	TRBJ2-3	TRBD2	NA	TGTGCCAGCAGTCCCGGGACTAGCGGCTATACGCAGTATTTT	CASSPGTSGYTQYF
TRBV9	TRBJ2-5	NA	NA	TGTGCCAGCAGCGTACCAGGGATTAGGGAGACCCAGTACTTC	CASSVPGIRETQYF
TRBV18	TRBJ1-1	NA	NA	TGTGCCAGCTCACAAACTTGGGGTACTGAAGCTTTCTTT	CASSQTWGTEAFF
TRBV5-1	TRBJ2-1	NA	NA	TGCGCCAGCAGCCCCGGGGCCCACAATGAGCAGTTCTTC	CASSPGAHNEQFF
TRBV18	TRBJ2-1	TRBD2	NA	TGTGCCAGCTCACCCCTTTTAGCGGGAGAGTCCTACAATGAGCAGTTCTTC	CASSPLLAGESYNEQFF
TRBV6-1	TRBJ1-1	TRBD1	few	TGTGCCAGCACTCGGGACAGGGGGACTGAAGCTTTCTTT	CASTRDRGTEAFF
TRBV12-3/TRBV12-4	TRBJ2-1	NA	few	TGTGCCAGCAGTTTCTACAGGCTCCCCAACAATGAGCAGTTCTTC	CASSFYRLPNNEQFF
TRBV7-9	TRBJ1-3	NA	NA	TGTGCCAGCAGCGGAAGGGTACGAGATGGAAACACCATATATTTT	CASSGRVRDGNTIYF
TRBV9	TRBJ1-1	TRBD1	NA	TGTGCCAGCAGCGCTGCCGGGACAGGGTCACGGTCCACTGAAGCTTTCTTT	CASSAAGTGSRSTEAFF
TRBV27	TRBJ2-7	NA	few	TGTGCCACCGAGGCCTTAGCAGGCGGTGAGCAGTACTTC	CATEALAGGEQYF
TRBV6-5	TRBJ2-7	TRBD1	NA	TGTGCCAGCAGTTACTCGCCGGGACAGACCTCCTACGAGCAGTACTTC	CASSYSPGQTSYEQYF
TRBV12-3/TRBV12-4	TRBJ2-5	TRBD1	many	TGTGCCAGCAGGTCCGGGACAGGGGACCAAGAGACCCAGTACTTC	CASRSGTGDQETQYF
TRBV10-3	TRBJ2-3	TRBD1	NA	TGTGCCATGGGACAGGGAACAGATACGCAGTATTTT	CAMGQGTDTQYF
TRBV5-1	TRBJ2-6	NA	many	TGCGCCAGCAGCTTTGGCCTCTCTGGGGCCAACGTCCTGACTTTC	CASSFGLSGANVLTF
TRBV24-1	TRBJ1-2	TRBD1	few	TGTGCCACCAGTGATTCGGGACAGGTGGACTATGGCTACACCTTC	CATSDSGQVDYGYTF
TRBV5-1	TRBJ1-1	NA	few	TGCGCCAGCAGTAATCGGACGGGGAACACTGAAGCTTTCTTT	CASSNRTGNTEAFF
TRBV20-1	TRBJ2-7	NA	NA	TGCAGTGCGTTCGGGTCGGGACTCGGGGACGAGCAGTACTTC	CSAFGSGLGDEQYF
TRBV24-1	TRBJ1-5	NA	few	TGTGCCACCAGTTTGGTGGGGAATCAGCCCCAGCATTTT	CATSLVGNQPQHF
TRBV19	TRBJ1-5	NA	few	TGTGCCAGTAGAAGAATGGCCGGGGTTCACCAGCCCCAGCATTTT	CASRRMAGVHQPQHF
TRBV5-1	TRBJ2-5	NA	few	TGCGCCAGCAGTCTGACGGGGGCCCAGTACTTC	CASSLTGAQYF
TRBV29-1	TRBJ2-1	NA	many	TGCAGCGTTGAAGAGGGGTCAGTCTTTTATGAGCAGTTCTTC	CSVEEGSVFYEQFF
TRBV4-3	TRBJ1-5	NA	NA	TGCGCCAGCAGCCATGATCTAAGGGGAGGCAATCAGCCCCAGCATTTT	CASSHDLRGGNQPQHF
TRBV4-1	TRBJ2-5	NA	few	TGCGCCAGCAGCCAAGTGCCCCTCCAGTCGCCCCAGTACTTC	CASSQVPLQSPQYF
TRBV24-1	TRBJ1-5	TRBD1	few	TGTGCCACCAGCTCCAGGGACAGGGGGCATGGTCAGCCCCAGCATTTT	CATSSRDRGHGQPQHF